This TCR beta chain was identified during a study of shared clonotypes between healthy human individuals. The DNA input per sorted-subset replicate PCR was around 200 ng, corresponding to around 28,000 T cell genomes. Repertoires were generated with immunoSEQ multiplex PCR, while TCRdb's copy carries only in-frame clones and drops some. This sample has about 820,000 clones, with almost 95% found just once. The CDR3 has 17 amino acids. The germline gives CDR1 LNHDA, CDR2 SQIVND (reference sequence). Trimming at V came to 1 base and at J to 7 bases, leaving 12 bases not matched to a gene. In the naive CD8 group, cells lacked CD45RO and were positively selected for CCR7, so terminally differentiated effector memory CD45RA+ cells were left out.

Sequencing was done on a sample of naive CD8+ T cells sorted from blood. This receptor was taken from a man aged 25 to 40 in good health. The chain couples TRBV19 to TRBJ2-1; 8 nucleotides line up with TRBD1. The CDR3 sequence is CASSIVSGTGLLNEQFF. Here the CDR3 DNA reads TGTGCCAGTAGTATAGTTTCCGGGACAGGTTTGTTGAATGAGCAGTTCTTC.